This TCR beta chain was captured in a study of cytomegalovirus exposure and HLA in healthy donors. Use of 60 Vbeta and 13 Jbeta primers characterized the PCR. Sequenced by immunoSEQ multiplex PCR; TCRdb stores in-frame clones only, minus some. The sample carries 150,000 to 200,000 clones, 77% recorded once. Germline values: CDR1 SEHNR, CDR2 FQNEAQ (reference sequence). The V end was cut by 5 bases, the J end by 5 bases, with 9 bases between. The CDR3 consists of 12 residues. The sequencing sample was made of PBMCs. This sequence was found in a man under 40 in good health and CMV-seropositive. The genes are TRBV7-9 and TRBJ1-1, with D unresolved. The DNA for the CDR3 is TGTGCCAGCAGCCACCCGGGGACTGAAGCTTTCTTT. Amino acids: CASSHPGTEAFF. The complete variable domain, with remaining parts taken from reference TRBV7-9 and TRBJ1-1, reads DTGVSQNPRHKITKRGQNVTFRCDPISEHNRLYWYRQTLGQGPEFLTYFQNEAQLEKSRLLSDRFSAERPKGSFSTLEIQRTEQGDSAMYLCASSHPGTEAFFGQGTRLTVV.